These T cell receptor beta chains were read from a single sample in a study of cytomegalovirus exposure and HLA in healthy donors. The data were produced by immunoSEQ multiplex PCR, yet TCRdb's version contains in-frame clones alone and is incomplete. The sample consists of 150,000 to 200,000 clones, around 80% of them appearing once. Sequencing was done on a sample of PBMCs. The receptors originated from a girl aged 5-17 years in good health and CMV-seropositive. Each CDR3 is given with its conserved first and last residue. D genes are given only for firm matches. Some rows mark clone size as missing; the rest say once, few, many or name a class of expanded clone.

V	size	length	J	D	CDR3	DNA
TRBV5-1	-	14	TRBJ1-2	-	CASSLGQRIYGYTF	TGCGCCAGCAGCTTGGGACAGCGAATCTATGGCTACACCTTC
TRBV5-6	few	16	TRBJ2-2	-	CASSLVSGANTGELFF	TGTGCCAGCAGCTTGGTCTCAGGGGCGAACACCGGGGAGCTGTTTTTT
TRBV9	-	14	TRBJ2-7	-	CASSRQGNAYEQYF	TGTGCCAGCAGCCGGCAGGGAAACGCCTACGAGCAGTACTTC
TRBV5-1	-	14	TRBJ2-3	-	CASSLREGGGTQYF	TGCGCCAGCAGCTTGCGGGAAGGCGGCGGTACGCAGTATTTT
TRBV5-1	-	13	TRBJ1-1	TRBD1	CASSLGQGAEAFF	TGCGCCAGCAGCTTGGGACAGGGAGCTGAAGCTTTCTTT
TRBV28	-	14	TRBJ2-5	-	CASSSVLRGETQYF	TGTGCCAGCAGTTCTGTTCTCCGGGGAGAGACCCAGTACTTC
TRBV9	-	19	TRBJ2-1	TRBD2	CASSVEGASGARSYNEQFF	TGTGCCAGCAGCGTAGAAGGTGCTAGCGGGGCGCGATCTTACAATGAGCAGTTCTTC
TRBV18	-	15	TRBJ2-7	TRBD2	CASSPTSSLGSEQYF	TGTGCCAGCTCACCGACTAGCTCCCTGGGGAGCGAGCAGTACTTC
TRBV30	-	11	TRBJ1-1	-	CAWSGYSEAFF	TGTGCCTGGAGTGGGTACTCCGAAGCTTTCTTT
TRBV30	-	17	TRBJ2-5	TRBD2	CAWTGTRREGPQETQYF	TGTGCCTGGACGGGGACTAGGAGAGAGGGGCCGCAAGAGACCCAGTACTTC
TRBV28	-	16	TRBJ2-7	TRBD1	CASSWGSGTGAYEQYF	TGTGCCAGCAGTTGGGGATCCGGGACAGGGGCCTACGAGCAGTACTTC
TRBV28	-	14	TRBJ2-3	-	CASSLRQGTDTQYF	TGTGCCAGCAGTTTACGGCAGGGGACAGATACGCAGTATTTT
TRBV11-2	-	14	TRBJ1-2	-	CASSLGGAYYGYTF	TGTGCCAGCAGCTTAGGTGGGGCCTACTATGGCTACACCTTC
TRBV2	-	16	TRBJ2-1	-	CASIGTGGSSYNEQFF	TGTGCCAGCATAGGCACGGGTGGGTCCTCCTACAATGAGCAGTTCTTC
TRBV5-6	-	17	TRBJ1-1	-	CASSRHRGALFHTEAFF	TGTGCCAGCAGCCGACATCGGGGGGCGCTTTTCCACACTGAAGCTTTCTTT
TRBV7-2	-	15	TRBJ2-3	TRBD2	CASSQAGGSTDTQYF	TGTGCCAGCAGCCAAGCGGGGGGGAGCACAGATACGCAGTATTTT
TRBV18	once	14	TRBJ2-2	-	CASSAPGGTGELFF	TGTGCCAGCTCAGCCCCAGGTGGCACCGGGGAGCTGTTTTTT
TRBV28	-	13	TRBJ2-1	-	CASSYTGTLVQFF	TGTGCCAGCAGTTATACAGGGACGTTAGTGCAGTTCTTC
TRBV7-9	-	17	TRBJ2-1	TRBD2	CASSLGTSGGTYNEQFF	TGTGCCAGCAGCTTAGGGACTAGCGGGGGGACATACAATGAGCAGTTCTTC
TRBV7-9	few	15	TRBJ2-7	-	CASSLGGRLTYEQYF	TGTGCCAGCAGCCTAGGGGGGCGTCTAACCTACGAGCAGTACTTC
TRBV4-1	few	15	TRBJ1-2	-	CASSQVDQVGYGYTF	TGCGCCAGCAGCCAAGTAGACCAGGTGGGCTATGGCTACACCTTC
TRBV5-6	-	12	TRBJ2-1	-	CASSLSRWGEFF	TGTGCCAGCAGCTTGTCCCGGTGGGGGGAGTTCTTC
TRBV7-3	-	14	TRBJ2-7	-	CASSLTGSGNEQYF	TGTGCCAGCAGCTTAACGGGGTCGGGGAACGAGCAGTACTTC
TRBV18	-	18	TRBJ2-5	-	CASSPGYESQGRQKTQYF	TGTGCCAGCTCACCCGGGTATGAGTCTCAGGGCCGACAAAAGACCCAGTACTTC
TRBV28	-	13	TRBJ2-7	-	CASTFRGLYEQYF	TGTGCCAGCACCTTCAGGGGTCTCTACGAGCAGTACTTC
TRBV7-9	-	14	TRBJ2-7	TRBD1	CASSLRDRPYEQYF	TGTGCCAGCAGCTTACGGGACAGGCCGTACGAGCAGTACTTC
TRBV7-8	-	17	TRBJ1-1	TRBD1	CASSLDGTENMNTEAFF	TGTGCCAGCAGCTTGGACGGGACAGAGAATATGAACACTGAAGCTTTCTTT
TRBV7-2	few	14	TRBJ1-2	TRBD1	CASSLAGQGIGYTF	TGTGCCAGCAGCTTAGCAGGACAGGGGATAGGCTACACCTTC
TRBV30	few	15	TRBJ1-2	-	CAWSVGRDTGYGYTF	TGTGCCTGGAGTGTAGGCCGGGACACCGGCTATGGCTACACCTTC
TRBV7-6	-	15	TRBJ1-2	-	CASSLTPTGSYGYTF	TGTGCCAGCAGCTTAACCCCCACAGGATCCTATGGCTACACCTTC
TRBV19	-	13	TRBJ1-1	TRBD1	CASSQGASTEAFF	TGTGCCAGTAGCCAGGGGGCGAGCACTGAAGCTTTCTTT
TRBV6-5	few	15	TRBJ2-1	TRBD1	CASRVRDSQYNEQFF	TGTGCCAGCAGAGTCCGGGACAGTCAATACAATGAGCAGTTCTTC
TRBV10-2	-	14	TRBJ2-1	TRBD1	CASTTGEGYNEQFF	TGCGCCAGCACAACAGGGGAAGGGTACAATGAGCAGTTCTTC
TRBV27	-	16	TRBJ2-7	TRBD2	CASSVPPTSGSYEQYF	TGTGCCAGCAGTGTACCCCCGACTAGCGGGAGCTACGAGCAGTACTTC
TRBV28	-	15	TRBJ1-1	-	CASSLRTRGRTEAFF	TGTGCCAGCAGTTTGAGGACCAGGGGTCGAACTGAAGCTTTCTTT
TRBV5-1	-	13	TRBJ1-1	-	CASSPEAAAEAFF	TGCGCCAGCAGCCCGGAGGCCGCAGCCGAAGCTTTCTTT